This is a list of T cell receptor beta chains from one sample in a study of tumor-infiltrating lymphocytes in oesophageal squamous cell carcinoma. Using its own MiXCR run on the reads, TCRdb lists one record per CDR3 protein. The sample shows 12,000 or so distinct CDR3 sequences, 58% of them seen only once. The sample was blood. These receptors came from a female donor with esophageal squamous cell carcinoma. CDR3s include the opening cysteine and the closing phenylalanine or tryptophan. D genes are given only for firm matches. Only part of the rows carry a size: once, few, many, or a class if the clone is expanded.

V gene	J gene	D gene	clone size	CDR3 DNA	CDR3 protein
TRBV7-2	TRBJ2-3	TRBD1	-	TGTGCCAGCAGCTTAGCGGGACAGGGCAGATCGGATACGCAGTATTTT	CASSLAGQGRSDTQYF
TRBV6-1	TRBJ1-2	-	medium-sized	TGTGCCAGCAGCAGGCAGGACTATGGCTACACCTTC	CASSRQDYGYTF
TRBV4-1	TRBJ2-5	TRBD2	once	TGCGCCAGCAGCCAAGAAGGGCTAGCGGGACTAGAGACCCAGTACTTC	CASSQEGLAGLETQYF
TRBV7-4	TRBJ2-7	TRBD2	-	TGTGCCAGCAGCCAGGGACTAGCGGACGAGCAGTACTTC	CASSQGLADEQYF
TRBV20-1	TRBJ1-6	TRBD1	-	TGCAGTGCTAGTCCCTTGACAGGGAGCTCCTATAATTCACCCCTCCACTTT	CSASPLTGSSYNSPLHF
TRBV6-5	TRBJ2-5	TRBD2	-	TGTGCCAGCAATAGCGGGTGGAGTGAGACCCAGTACTTC	CASNSGWSETQYF
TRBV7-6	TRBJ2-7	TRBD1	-	TGTGCCAGCAGCGCGGGACAGGGGGCATCCTACGAGCAGTACTTC	CASSAGQGASYEQYF
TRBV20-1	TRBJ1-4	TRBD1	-	TGCAGTGCTAGAGCGACAGGGTCGACTAATGAAAAACTGTTTTTT	CSARATGSTNEKLFF
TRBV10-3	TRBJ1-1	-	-	TGTGCCACACATCCCCAGGTTTGGATCACTGAAGCTTTCTTT	CATHPQVWITEAFF
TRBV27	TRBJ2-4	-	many	TGTGCCAGCAGTTTCGCAAATTCACCCCTCCACTTC	CASSFANSPLHF
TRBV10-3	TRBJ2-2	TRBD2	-	TGTGCCATCAGCCTAGGACTAGCGGGAGTTAAGGGGGAGCTGTTTTTT	CAISLGLAGVKGELFF
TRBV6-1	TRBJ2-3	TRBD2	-	TGTGCCAGCAGTTTAGCGGGACTTAGTCTTGGCACAGATACGCAGTATTTT	CASSLAGLSLGTDTQYF